This T cell receptor (beta chain) was observed in a study of T cell responses to AZD1222 COVID-19 vaccine (dated by TCRdb to about 2021). General notes on the study: AZD1222 recipients given second doses at about 4 weeks or at about 12 weeks were pooled, since spike-specific TCR depth and breadth were not found to differ between the two schedules. TCR sequencing covered more than 230 trial participants: 200 to 220 given two doses of AZD1222 and 26 given two doses of MenACWY control vaccine. Enrollment into the trials was organized by age into subgroups of 18-55, 56-69 and 70-plus years, and those subgroups contained approximately 160, 26 and 62 TCR-sequenced participants, respectively. General findings and caveats noted by the study authors: No day 14 peak-response samples were available, so repertoires were characterized only after the peak T cell response. CD4 TCRs associated with the vaccine covered the entire spike protein, and the dominant responses were in regions 160-218 and 743-854. Only five to seven AZD1222 recipients were SARS-CoV-2 seropositive at baseline, limiting conclusions about previously exposed vaccinees. After two AZD1222 doses, spike-specific TCR breadth and depth were significantly higher than at day 0 and than in MenACWY recipients. Participants were mostly white British, with more females than males. The authors suggested clonal diversity may have been underestimated. Epitopes outside the regions mutated in the B.1.351 and B.1.1.7 variants were reportedly recognized by nearly half of the unique spike-specific TCRs. In the small 56-69-year group, the increase in depth fell short of significance, most likely because of low power.

Inclusive of the bounding cysteine and phenylalanine, the CDR3 is 16 residues long. Just CDR3 DNA is preserved here, 48 bases in frame from base 1. V sheds 0 bases and J sheds 5 bases, leaving 18 bases between their ends. CDR1 is given as SGHRS and CDR2 as YFSETQ, both from the germline V gene. Concerning this clone: It lacks a known antigen. Per-base quality was not reported, and no clone a single base away is much larger than it.

Read against the paper, the sample's time point label means: baseline before first vaccination. Vaccinee samples came from UK trials COV001 and COV002, including a single-blind randomized controlled phase 2/3 trial of AZD1222 (ChAdOx1 nCoV-19) in healthy adults. For TCRbeta chain sequencing, PBMC samples were collected from trial participants at day 0 and at day 28 after the second dose. The CDR3 regions of human TCRbeta chains were analyzed by immunosequencing. In the authors' own workflow: TCRs in the repertoires were compared against a reference library of SARS-CoV-2-specific TCRs that had been generated with the MIRA antigen-specificity platform. Breadth was defined as the fraction of unique TCRs that were SARS-CoV-2-associated, and depth was defined as the fraction of total T cells that were SARS-CoV-2-associated. Each spike-specific TCR was assigned to its reactive spike region and to a CD4 or CD8 class using the MIRA data. Log10-transformed breadth and depth values were compared by one-way ANOVA with Sidak's multiple comparisons tests. The table comes from immuneACCESS by way of TCRdb, which keeps in-frame sequences with V and J called. Part of the clones is missing from these tables; in studies checked, under half for an unresolved V gene and the rest for unknown reasons. That table gives V, J and clone size, and the DNA gave D and trimming. The sample table shows fewer than 150,000 clones, and about nine tenths are seen once. 3.4% of the sample comes from the top ten.

Sample: peripheral blood, taken on day 0 of AZD1222 vaccination. The chain is made from TRBV5-1 and TRBJ2-7; the D gene is unclear. The source of this sequence is an adult in good health. Here the CDR3 is given as CASSLAGDPRPHEQYF. Here is the DNA: TGCGCCAGCAGCTTGGCCGGCGACCCGAGACCACACGAGCAGTACTTC.